What follows is one T cell receptor (beta chain) and its context. This clonotype was observed once. What this receptor recognizes is not known. Qualities for individual bases were not recorded, and no much larger clone is one base off. A read on its own is weak evidence. Ophthalmopathy patients had moderately to severely active disease, Clinical Activity Score of at least 3, NOSPECS grade of at least 4, and disease duration under 3 months. Patients with other autoimmune diseases, uncontrolled infections, pregnancy or lactation were excluded. Clinical symptoms, serum thyroxine, TRAb, thyroid ultrasound and orbital computed tomography were used for diagnosis. Using Ficoll-Paque density gradient centrifugation, PBMCs were isolated from 8.5 to 10 ml of fresh peripheral blood. Trizol reagent was used to extract the total RNA, and its quality was then checked on an Agilent 2100 Bioanalyzer. TCR beta CDR3 regions were amplified from RNA transcripts for repertoire sequencing. A first-round RT-PCR used HTBI primers with the Qiagen OneStep RT-PCR kit, followed by a second-round multiplex PCR, size selection and purification. Libraries were sequenced paired-end with 100 bp reads on an Illumina HiSeq2000. Per the source publication's procedure: Reads were processed with SOAPnuke, discarding reads with adapters, uncalled bases, mean Phred below 15, or no exact constant-primer or identifier match. COPE v1.2.5 was used to merge the high-quality paired reads. Clonotypes were defined as unique nucleotide sequences and were aligned to IMGT TRB V, D and J references using MiTCR v1.1. The analysis was limited to V-J combinations with a frequency above 0.0001, which together covered 99% to 99.2% of the repertoires. For each V-J combination, a TCR clonal expansion and chaos score was defined as the ratio of F50 clonal expansion to chaos observed in the TCRdist matrix. Welch's t-statistics and random forest were used to reduce features to about a dozen V-J combinations, which were fed into a naive Bayes classifier. The Morisita-Horn index was used to measure how similar the thyroid and blood repertoires were. TCRdb passed the public sequencing reads through fastp at Q25 and MiXCR, retaining productive beta sequences. Rows with a matching CDR3 protein are joined into one entry that keeps the most common DNA and genes. The V and J calls here are based on TCRdb, not the publication. The sample table shows about 220,000 distinct CDR3 sequences, and about a fifth are seen once. The ten most abundant clones make up approximately 40% of the sample.

This sample is part of a study of Graves' ophthalmopathy and Graves' hyperthyroidism (dated by TCRdb to the late 2010s). For context, the study as a whole: Peripheral blood was collected at initial diagnosis, prior to any treatment. The independent validation cohort included about 19 hyperthyroidism patients plus 17 patients who later progressed from hyperthyroidism to ophthalmopathy. The study used TCR beta repertoire signatures to distinguish Graves' ophthalmopathy from Graves' hyperthyroidism and to predict progression to ophthalmopathy. To explore V-J signatures distinguishing ophthalmopathy from hyperthyroidism, a discovery set of some 100 patients (about 44 ophthalmopathy, roughly 60 stable hyperthyroidism) was enrolled. Following sampling, methimazole starting at 30 mg daily was administered to hyperthyroidism patients, and high-dose intravenous methylprednisolone was administered to ophthalmopathy patients. The roughly 91 discovery patients were randomly split 7:3 into training and test sets. In about six hyperthyroidism patients, the T-cell repertoire of thyroid tissue was compared with the T-cell repertoire of blood. In total, under 150 blood samples were TCR-sequenced: 43 ophthalmopathy, some 80 hyperthyroidism and approximately 17 hyperthyroidism-to-ophthalmopathy patients. On the study overall, not on this receptor specifically: Most of the expanded thyroid clonotypes with a frequency above 0.001 were also detected in blood, and it was suggested that the thyroid immune response may be reflected by blood repertoires. In validation, the model predicted ophthalmopathy progression with 70.59% sensitivity and roughly 72% specificity; eleven to twelve predicted patients were CT-confirmed with GO in a median of approximately 6.5 months. In cross-validation, the 13-signature model distinguished ophthalmopathy from stable hyperthyroidism with about 87% sensitivity and 81% to 83% specificity, and in the test set the corresponding values were approximately 80% and 68%. No statistical method was used to set the sample size in advance, and the investigators knew which group each participant was assigned to.

The source material was peripheral blood. The origin of this receptor is a woman in her 50s with Graves' ophthalmopathy. Donor details come from another sample of the same person, matched by shared clones.

For the CDR3, the sequence is CASSAVGDTIYF. The nucleotide sequence reads as follows: TGTGCCAGCAGTGCGGTAGGAGACACCATATATTTT. The chain is assembled from TRBV27 and TRBJ1-3; the D gene is unclear. Inclusive of the bounding cysteine and phenylalanine, the CDR3 is 12 residues long. Only the CDR3 DNA is retained, 36 bases long and in frame from the first base. Cut back by 5 bases and 8 bases, the V and J ends lie 10 bases apart. CDR1 MNHEY and CDR2 SMNVEV are derived from the germline V gene (reference sequence).